This T cell receptor (beta chain) was documented in a study of shared clonotypes between healthy human individuals. Whole-study findings and limits: Tissues were not sampled, only blood, and their repertoires likely differ.

In germline, CDR1 is MRHNA, CDR2 SNTAGT. This CDR3 is 14 amino acids long. J gave up 2 bases and V 6 bases, and 3 bases lay outside the gene matches. As regards this clone: The target antigen is unknown.

Deep was the level at which the assay was run. Over several immunoSEQ plates, each subset's genomic DNA was distributed in even portions. Profiling relied on immunoSEQ multiplex PCR, and the TCRdb table lists in-frame clones only, not all of them. The sample yields 2.5 million or so clones, around nine tenths seen once. The material sequenced was naive CD4+ T cells sorted from blood. Indicated subset: CD45RA+ positively selected. J is TRBJ2-2 and V is TRBV6-4, with 7 bases matching TRBD2. The receptor's source is a man between 18 and 29 years old in good health. The CDR3 DNA is TGTGCCAGCAGCCGGGACTACAACACCGGGGAGCTGTTTTTT. Its protein is CASSRDYNTGELFF.